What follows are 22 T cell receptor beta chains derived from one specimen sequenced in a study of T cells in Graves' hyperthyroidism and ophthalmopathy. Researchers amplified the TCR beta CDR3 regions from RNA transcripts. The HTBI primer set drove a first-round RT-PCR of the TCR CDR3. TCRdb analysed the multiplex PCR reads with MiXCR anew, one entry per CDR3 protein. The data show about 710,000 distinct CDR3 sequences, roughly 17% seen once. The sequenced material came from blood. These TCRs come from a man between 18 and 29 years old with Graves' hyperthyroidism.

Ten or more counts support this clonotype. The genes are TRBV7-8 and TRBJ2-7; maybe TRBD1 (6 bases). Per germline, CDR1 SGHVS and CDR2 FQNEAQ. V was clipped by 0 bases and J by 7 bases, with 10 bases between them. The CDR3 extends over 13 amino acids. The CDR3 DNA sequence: TGTGCCAGCAGCTTAGCAACAGGGCGAGAGCAGTACTTC. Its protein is CASSLATGREQYF. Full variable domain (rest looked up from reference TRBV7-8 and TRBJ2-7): GAGVSQSPRYKVAKRGQDVALRCDPISGHVSLFWYQQALGQGPEFLTYFQNEAQLDKSGLPSDRFFAERPEGSVSTLKIQRTQQEDSAVYLCASSLATGREQYFGPGTRLTVT.

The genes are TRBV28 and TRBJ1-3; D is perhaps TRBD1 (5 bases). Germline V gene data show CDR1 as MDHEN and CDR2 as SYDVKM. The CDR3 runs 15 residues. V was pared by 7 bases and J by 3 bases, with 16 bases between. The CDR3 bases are TGTGCCAGCATCCCGGGACCACGAGATGGAAACACCATATATTTT. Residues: CASIPGPRDGNTIYF.

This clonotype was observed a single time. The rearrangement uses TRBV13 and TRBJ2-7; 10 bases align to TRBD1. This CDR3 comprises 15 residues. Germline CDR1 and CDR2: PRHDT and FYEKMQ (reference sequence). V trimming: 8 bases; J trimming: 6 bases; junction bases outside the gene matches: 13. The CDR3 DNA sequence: TGTGCCAGCGGCATCCCGGGACAGGGGCCAACCGAGCAGTACTTC. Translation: CASGIPGQGPTEQYF.

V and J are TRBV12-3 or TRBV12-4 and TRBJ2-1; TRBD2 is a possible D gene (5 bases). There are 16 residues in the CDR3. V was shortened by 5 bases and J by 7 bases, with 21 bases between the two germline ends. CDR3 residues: CASSPIGGPVRNEQFF. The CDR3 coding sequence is TGTGCCAGCAGTCCCATAGGAGGACCGGTCAGGAATGAGCAGTTCTTC.

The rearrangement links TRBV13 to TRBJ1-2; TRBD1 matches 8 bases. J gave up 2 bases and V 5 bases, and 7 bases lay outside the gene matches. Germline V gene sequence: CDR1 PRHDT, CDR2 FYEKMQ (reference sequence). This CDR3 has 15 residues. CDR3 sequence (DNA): TGTGCCAGCAGCCCTCGGTGGACAGGGAACTATGGCTACACCTTC. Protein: CASSPRWTGNYGYTF.

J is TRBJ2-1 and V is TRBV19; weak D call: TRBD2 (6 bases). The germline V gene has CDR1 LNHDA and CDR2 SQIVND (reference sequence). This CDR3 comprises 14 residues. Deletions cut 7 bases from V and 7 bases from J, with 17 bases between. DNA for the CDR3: TGTGCCAGTATTTCGACGAACGGGGGTAATGAGCAGTTCTTC. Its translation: CASISTNGGNEQFF.

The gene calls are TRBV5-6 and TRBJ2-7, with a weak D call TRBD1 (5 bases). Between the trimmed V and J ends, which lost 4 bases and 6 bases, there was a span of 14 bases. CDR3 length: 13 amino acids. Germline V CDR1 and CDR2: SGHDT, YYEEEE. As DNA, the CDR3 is TGTGCCAGCAGCGGTACGGCAGGGCCCGAGCAGTACTTC. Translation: CASSGTAGPEQYF.

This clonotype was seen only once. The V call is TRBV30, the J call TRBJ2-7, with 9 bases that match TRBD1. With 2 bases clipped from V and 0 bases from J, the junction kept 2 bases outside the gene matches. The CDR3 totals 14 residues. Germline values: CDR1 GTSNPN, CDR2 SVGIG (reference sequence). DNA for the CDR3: TGTGCCTGGAGTCAGGACAGGGGCTCCTACGAGCAGTACTTC. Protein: CAWSQDRGSYEQYF.

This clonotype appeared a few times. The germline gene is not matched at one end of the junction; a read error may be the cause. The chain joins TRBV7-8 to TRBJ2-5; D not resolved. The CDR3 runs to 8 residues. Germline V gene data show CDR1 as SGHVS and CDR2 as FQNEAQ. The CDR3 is CASSFKDF. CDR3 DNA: TGTGCCAGCAGCTTTAAGGACTTC.

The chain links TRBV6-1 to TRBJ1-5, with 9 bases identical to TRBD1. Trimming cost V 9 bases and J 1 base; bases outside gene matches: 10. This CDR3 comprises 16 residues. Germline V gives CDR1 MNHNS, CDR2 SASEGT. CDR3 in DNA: TGTGCCAGTGAGGGGGGACAGGGCCTAAGCAATCAGCCCCAGCATTTT. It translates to CASEGGQGLSNQPQHF.

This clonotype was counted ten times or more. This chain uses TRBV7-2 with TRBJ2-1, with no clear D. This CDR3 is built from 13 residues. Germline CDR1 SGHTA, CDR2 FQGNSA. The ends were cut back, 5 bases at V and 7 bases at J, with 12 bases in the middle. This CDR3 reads CASSLLLRNEQFF. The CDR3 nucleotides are TGTGCCAGCAGCCTGCTTCTTCGGAATGAGCAGTTCTTC.

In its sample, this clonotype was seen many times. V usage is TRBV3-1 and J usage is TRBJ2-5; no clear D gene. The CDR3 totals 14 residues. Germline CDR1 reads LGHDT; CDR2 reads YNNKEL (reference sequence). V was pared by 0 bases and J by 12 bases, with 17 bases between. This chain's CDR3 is CASSQDPVGRPEYF. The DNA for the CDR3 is TGTGCCAGCAGCCAAGATCCTGTCGGCCGACCAGAGTACTTC.

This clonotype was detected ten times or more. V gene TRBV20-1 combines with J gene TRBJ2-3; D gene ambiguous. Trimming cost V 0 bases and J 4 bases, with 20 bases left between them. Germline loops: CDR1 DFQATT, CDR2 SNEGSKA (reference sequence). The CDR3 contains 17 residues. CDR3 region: CSARDPPGGRVSDTQYF. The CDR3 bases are TGCAGTGCTAGAGATCCCCCCGGCGGTAGGGTTTCAGATACGCAGTATTTT.

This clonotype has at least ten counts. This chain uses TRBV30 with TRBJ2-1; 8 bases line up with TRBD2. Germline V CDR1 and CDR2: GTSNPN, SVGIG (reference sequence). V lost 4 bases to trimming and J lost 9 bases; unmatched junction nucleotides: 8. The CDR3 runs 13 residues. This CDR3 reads CAWMRTSRGEQFF. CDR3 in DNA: TGTGCCTGGATGAGGACTAGCAGGGGTGAGCAGTTCTTC.

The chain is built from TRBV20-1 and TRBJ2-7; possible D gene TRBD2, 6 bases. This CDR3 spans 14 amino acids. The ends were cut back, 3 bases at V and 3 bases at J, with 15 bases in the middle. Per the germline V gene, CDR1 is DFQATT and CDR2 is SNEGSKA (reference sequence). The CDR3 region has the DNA TGCAGTGCTAGGTCCCGGGAGTTTCGCTACGAGCAGTACTTC. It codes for CSARSREFRYEQYF.

DNA of the CDR3: TGCAGTGCTAGAGCGAGGACGGGCCAAGAGACCCAGTACTTC. This encodes CSARARTGQETQYF. The chain recombines TRBV20-1 with TRBJ2-5, with D unclear. Germline V lookup: CDR1 DFQATT, CDR2 SNEGSKA (reference sequence). There are 14 residues in the CDR3. The germline V and J ends were trimmed by 1 base and 1 base, with 10 bases remaining between them.

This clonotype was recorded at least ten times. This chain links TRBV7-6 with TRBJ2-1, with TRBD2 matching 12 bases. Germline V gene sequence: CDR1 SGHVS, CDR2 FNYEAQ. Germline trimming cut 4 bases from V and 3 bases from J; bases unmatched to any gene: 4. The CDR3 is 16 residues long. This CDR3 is CASSSPGLAGYNEQFF. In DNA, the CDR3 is TGTGCCAGCAGCTCCCCGGGACTAGCGGGCTACAATGAGCAGTTCTTC.

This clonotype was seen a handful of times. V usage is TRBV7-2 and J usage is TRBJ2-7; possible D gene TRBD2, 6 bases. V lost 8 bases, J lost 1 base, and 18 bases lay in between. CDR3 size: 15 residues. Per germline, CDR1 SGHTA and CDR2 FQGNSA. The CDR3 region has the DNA TGTGCCAGCGGTTATCAGGGAGGTGGGTCCTACGAGCAGTACTTC. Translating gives CASGYQGGGSYEQYF.

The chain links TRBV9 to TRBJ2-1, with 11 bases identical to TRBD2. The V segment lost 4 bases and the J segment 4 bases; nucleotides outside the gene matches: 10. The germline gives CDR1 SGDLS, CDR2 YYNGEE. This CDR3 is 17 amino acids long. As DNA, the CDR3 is TGTGCCAGCAGCCCAAAGAGTGCTAGCGGGAGGTACAATGAGCAGTTCTTC. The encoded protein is CASSPKSASGRYNEQFF.

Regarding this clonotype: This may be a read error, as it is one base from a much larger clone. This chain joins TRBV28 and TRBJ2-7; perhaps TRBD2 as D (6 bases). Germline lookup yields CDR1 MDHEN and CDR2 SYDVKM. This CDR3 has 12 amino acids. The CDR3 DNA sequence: TGTGCCAGCACCTCCGGGAGCTACGGGCAGTACTTC. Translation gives CASTSGSYGQYF.

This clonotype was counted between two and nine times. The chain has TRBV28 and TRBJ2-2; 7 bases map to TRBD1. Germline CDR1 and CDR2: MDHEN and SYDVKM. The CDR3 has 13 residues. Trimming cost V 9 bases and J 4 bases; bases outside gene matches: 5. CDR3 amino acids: CASVRGSTGELFF. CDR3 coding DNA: TGTGCCAGTGTCAGGGGGAGCACCGGGGAGCTGTTTTTT.

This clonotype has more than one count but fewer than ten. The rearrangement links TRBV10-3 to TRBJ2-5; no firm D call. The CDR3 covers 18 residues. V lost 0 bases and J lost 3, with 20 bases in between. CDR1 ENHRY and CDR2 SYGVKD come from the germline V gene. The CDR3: CAISESNPMAFLKETQYF. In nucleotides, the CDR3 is TGTGCCATCAGTGAGTCGAACCCCATGGCGTTCCTAAAAGAGACCCAGTACTTC.